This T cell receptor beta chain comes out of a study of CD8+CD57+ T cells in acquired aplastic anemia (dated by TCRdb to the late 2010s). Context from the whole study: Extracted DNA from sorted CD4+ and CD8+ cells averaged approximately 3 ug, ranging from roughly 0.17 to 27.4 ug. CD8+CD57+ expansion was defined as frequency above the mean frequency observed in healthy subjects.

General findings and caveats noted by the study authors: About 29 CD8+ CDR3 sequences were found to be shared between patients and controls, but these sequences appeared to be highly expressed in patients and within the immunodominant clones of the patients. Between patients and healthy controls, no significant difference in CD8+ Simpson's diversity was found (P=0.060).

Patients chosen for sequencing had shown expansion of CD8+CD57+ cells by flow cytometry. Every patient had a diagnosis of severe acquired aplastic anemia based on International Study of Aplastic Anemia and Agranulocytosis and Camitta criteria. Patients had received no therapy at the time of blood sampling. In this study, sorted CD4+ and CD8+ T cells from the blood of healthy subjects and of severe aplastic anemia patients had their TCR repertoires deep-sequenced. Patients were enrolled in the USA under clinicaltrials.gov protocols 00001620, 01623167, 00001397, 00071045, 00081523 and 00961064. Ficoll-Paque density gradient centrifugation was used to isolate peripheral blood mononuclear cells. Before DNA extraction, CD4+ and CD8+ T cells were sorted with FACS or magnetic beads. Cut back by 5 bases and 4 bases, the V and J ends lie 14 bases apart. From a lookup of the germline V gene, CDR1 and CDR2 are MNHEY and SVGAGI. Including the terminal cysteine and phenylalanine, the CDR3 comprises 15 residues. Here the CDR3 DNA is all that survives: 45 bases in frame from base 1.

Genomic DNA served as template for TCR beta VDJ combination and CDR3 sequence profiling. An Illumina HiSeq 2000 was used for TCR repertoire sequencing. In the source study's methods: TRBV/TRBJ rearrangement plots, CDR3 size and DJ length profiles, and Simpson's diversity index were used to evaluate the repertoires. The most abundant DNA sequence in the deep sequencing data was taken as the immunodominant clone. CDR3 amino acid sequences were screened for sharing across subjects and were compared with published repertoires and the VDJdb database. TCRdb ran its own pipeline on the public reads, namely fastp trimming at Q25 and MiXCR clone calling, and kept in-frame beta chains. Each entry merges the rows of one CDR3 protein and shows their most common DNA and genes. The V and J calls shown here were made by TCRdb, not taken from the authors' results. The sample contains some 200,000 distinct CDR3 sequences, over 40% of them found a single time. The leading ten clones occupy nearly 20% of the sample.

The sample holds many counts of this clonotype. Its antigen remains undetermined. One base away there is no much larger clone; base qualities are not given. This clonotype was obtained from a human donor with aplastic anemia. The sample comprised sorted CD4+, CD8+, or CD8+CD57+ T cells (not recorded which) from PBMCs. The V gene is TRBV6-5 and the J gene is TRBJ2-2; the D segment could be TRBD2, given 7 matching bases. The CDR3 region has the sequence CASSPGEGGTGELFF. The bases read TGTGCCAGCAGTCCAGGGGAGGGGGGCACCGGGGAGCTGTTTTTT.